This T cell receptor (beta chain) was documented in a study of T cell repertoires in cytomegalovirus infection. About the study: In the study, CMV epitopes included recently identified HLA-C-restricted and well-studied HLA-B-restricted ones. Study-wide findings and caveats: There were HLA-C-restricted CMV-specific TCR beta clonotypes dominating the ex vivo response.

A remark on this clonotype: Its cognate antigen is unknown.

Each CDR3 protein is one row after TCRdb ran MiXCR on the reads. Counted here are about 890,000 distinct CDR3 sequences, roughly 31% occurring once; the ten biggest clones make up under 15%. The CDR3 is made up of 16 amino acids. V lost 5 bases, J lost 3 bases, and 7 bases stayed unmatched. Germline V gene lookup returns CDR1 MNHEY and CDR2 SMNVEV (reference sequence). The chain has TRBV27 and TRBJ1-1, with 12 bases that match TRBD1. The sequence was obtained from a human donor in good health (CMV status not recorded). Some clones in this sample may be carry-over from other donors' samples. Source: cultured CD8+ T cells from PBMCs, taken from culture after CMV antigen stimulation. This CDR3 reads CASSLRDRGRDTEAFF. Here the CDR3 DNA reads TGTGCCAGCAGTCTGCGGGACAGGGGGCGCGACACTGAAGCTTTCTTT.